Listed below are T cell receptor beta chains from one sample, sequenced in a study of blood T cell repertoires in COVID-19. Here immunoSEQ multiplex PCR was the method, and the copy in TCRdb shows in-frame clones only, minus some. The table records hundreds of thousands of clones, roughly 88% of them present only once. Sequencing was done on a sample of PBMCs or T cells enriched from blood (not recorded which). The receptor source for this set is a woman aged 50 to 60 who had recovered from COVID-19. Each CDR3 is given with its conserved first and last residue. The D gene is left open where the match is weak. Some rows mark clone size as missing; the rest say once, few, many or name a class of expanded clone.

D: TRBD1
V: TRBV10-2
size: -
J: TRBJ1-5
CDR3: CASSDWTGERNQPQHF
DNA: TGCGCCAGCAGTGACTGGACAGGGGAACGCAATCAGCCCCAGCATTTT

D: -
V: TRBV28
size: -
J: TRBJ1-2
CDR3: CASSLSLRGNYGYTF
DNA: TGTGCCAGCAGTTTATCTCTCCGGGGGAACTATGGCTACACCTTC

D: TRBD2
V: TRBV7-2
size: once
J: TRBJ2-7
CDR3: CASSGGTGGSYEQYF
DNA: TGTGCCAGCAGCGGAGGGACGGGAGGGTCCTACGAGCAGTACTTC

D: -
V: TRBV27
size: -
J: TRBJ2-2
CDR3: CASSFRGRGTGELFF
DNA: TGTGCCAGCAGTTTCAGGGGTCGGGGCACCGGGGAGCTGTTTTTT

D: -
V: TRBV2
size: -
J: TRBJ2-6
CDR3: CASSERPGYYSGANVLTF
DNA: TGTGCCAGCAGTGAGCGCCCCGGGTACTACTCTGGGGCCAACGTCCTGACTTTC

D: -
V: TRBV2
size: -
J: TRBJ2-1
CDR3: CASSDETAAQPPNEQFF
DNA: TGTGCCAGCAGTGACGAGACGGCGGCCCAACCTCCAAATGAGCAGTTCTTC

D: -
V: TRBV13
size: -
J: TRBJ1-4
CDR3: CASSVRLDEKLFF
DNA: TGTGCCAGCAGCGTTCGGCTAGACGAAAAACTGTTTTTT

D: -
V: TRBV5-4
size: -
J: TRBJ2-5
CDR3: CASSRQETQYF
DNA: TGTGCCAGCAGCCGTCAAGAGACCCAGTACTTC

D: TRBD1
V: TRBV11-3
size: -
J: TRBJ1-2
CDR3: CASRSGTGVQKSGYTF
DNA: TGTGCCAGCAGATCCGGGACAGGGGTACAAAAGTCGGGCTACACCTTC

D: -
V: TRBV5-1
size: -
J: TRBJ1-2
CDR3: CASSLRGIAFYGYTF
DNA: TGCGCCAGCAGCTTGAGAGGGATTGCCTTCTATGGCTACACCTTC

D: TRBD1
V: TRBV5-6
size: -
J: TRBJ1-6
CDR3: CASSLNRGTSPLHF
DNA: TGTGCCAGCAGCTTGAACAGGGGGACTTCACCCCTCCACTTT

D: -
V: TRBV14
size: -
J: TRBJ1-5
CDR3: CASSLGGSNQPQHF
DNA: TGTGCCAGCAGCCTTGGCGGGTCCAATCAGCCCCAGCATTTT

D: -
V: TRBV2
size: -
J: TRBJ2-7
CDR3: CASGEAYEQYF
DNA: TGTGCCAGCGGGGAGGCGTACGAGCAGTACTTC

D: -
V: TRBV4-3
size: -
J: TRBJ2-1
CDR3: CASSQGTSIAGNEQFF
DNA: TGCGCCAGCAGCCAAGGAACTAGTATTGCTGGCAATGAGCAGTTCTTC

D: TRBD2
V: TRBV5-1
size: -
J: TRBJ2-7
CDR3: CASSLGTGTSLSEEQYF
DNA: TGCGCCAGCAGCCTAGGGACCGGGACTAGCCTATCTGAGGAGCAGTACTTC

D: TRBD2
V: TRBV12-3/TRBV12-4
size: -
J: TRBJ2-3
CDR3: CASRYGLAGTQYF
DNA: TGTGCCAGCAGATATGGACTAGCGGGCACGCAGTATTTT

D: TRBD1
V: TRBV30
size: -
J: TRBJ1-1
CDR3: CAWSTGGGTEAFF
DNA: TGTGCCTGGTCAACAGGGGGAGGCACTGAAGCTTTCTTT

D: TRBD1
V: TRBV16
size: once
J: TRBJ2-1
CDR3: CASWGQGAREQFF
DNA: TGTGCCAGCTGGGGACAGGGGGCTCGTGAGCAGTTCTTC

D: -
V: TRBV7-9
size: -
J: TRBJ2-5
CDR3: CASSLPVSETQYF
DNA: TGTGCCAGCAGCTTGCCCGTGAGCGAGACTCAGTACTTC

D: -
V: TRBV11-2
size: once
J: TRBJ2-3
CDR3: CASSSRPALDTQYF
DNA: TGTGCCAGCAGCTCCAGGCCGGCCCTGGATACGCAGTATTTT

D: TRBD1
V: TRBV2
size: -
J: TRBJ1-1
CDR3: CASSSDRALNTEAFF
DNA: TGTGCCAGCAGTTCGGACAGGGCCTTGAACACTGAAGCTTTCTTT

D: -
V: TRBV12-3/TRBV12-4
size: -
J: TRBJ2-1
CDR3: CASSLGLVNEQFF
DNA: TGTGCCAGCAGTTTAGGCCTAGTCAATGAGCAGTTCTTC

D: -
V: TRBV2
size: -
J: TRBJ1-6
CDR3: CASSEAVTGYNSPLHF
DNA: TGTGCCAGCAGTGAAGCGGTGACAGGCTATAATTCACCCCTCCACTTT

D: TRBD1
V: TRBV19
size: -
J: TRBJ1-5
CDR3: CASSMRLQGAGQPQHF
DNA: TGTGCCAGTAGTATGAGGCTACAGGGGGCTGGTCAGCCCCAGCATTTT

D: -
V: TRBV6-2/TRBV6-3
size: -
J: TRBJ1-1
CDR3: CASSYSLTGGANMNTEAFF
DNA: TGTGCCAGCAGTTACTCCCTGACCGGGGGGGCTAACATGAACACTGAAGCTTTCTTT

D: -
V: TRBV5-6
size: -
J: TRBJ1-2
CDR3: CASSSPPGFNGGYTF
DNA: TGTGCCAGCAGCTCCCCCCCGGGTTTTAATGGTGGCTACACCTTC

D: -
V: TRBV10-3
size: -
J: TRBJ2-7
CDR3: CAIGGEGLYEQYF
DNA: TGTGCCATAGGGGGGGAGGGCCTCTACGAGCAGTACTTC

D: -
V: TRBV20-1
size: -
J: TRBJ1-5
CDR3: CSASSPAGYNQPQHF
DNA: TGCAGTGCTAGTTCCCCGGCAGGTTATAATCAGCCCCAGCATTTT

D: TRBD1
V: TRBV7-8
size: -
J: TRBJ1-1
CDR3: CASSTRTGLNTEAFF
DNA: TGTGCCAGCAGCACTAGGACAGGCTTGAACACTGAAGCTTTCTTT

D: TRBD1
V: TRBV6-2/TRBV6-3
size: -
J: TRBJ1-6
CDR3: CASSQRTGSSPLHF
DNA: TGTGCCAGCAGCCAGAGGACAGGGTCCTCACCCCTCCACTTT

D: TRBD1
V: TRBV7-9
size: -
J: TRBJ1-4
CDR3: CASSPGTGGLKLFF
DNA: TGTGCCAGCAGCCCGGGGACAGGGGGCTTGAAACTGTTTTTT

D: TRBD2
V: TRBV7-2
size: -
J: TRBJ2-2
CDR3: CASSINSGRVTGELFF
DNA: TGTGCCAGCAGCATTAACAGCGGGAGGGTTACCGGGGAGCTGTTTTTT

D: -
V: TRBV4-3
size: once
J: TRBJ2-1
CDR3: CASSQDARDGNEQFF
DNA: TGCGCCAGCAGCCAAGATGCGCGGGATGGGAATGAGCAGTTCTTC

D: TRBD1
V: TRBV4-3
size: -
J: TRBJ2-1
CDR3: CASSQDTDRGSYNEQFF
DNA: TGCGCCAGCAGCCAAGATACGGACAGGGGTTCCTACAATGAGCAGTTCTTC

D: TRBD2
V: TRBV7-9
size: -
J: TRBJ2-7
CDR3: CASSLGGGRVDEQYF
DNA: TGTGCCAGCAGCTTAGGCGGGGGGCGCGTCGACGAGCAGTACTTC

D: TRBD1
V: TRBV28
size: -
J: TRBJ1-1
CDR3: CASSLYPGGKTEAFF
DNA: TGTGCCAGCAGTTTATATCCAGGGGGCAAGACTGAAGCTTTCTTT

D: TRBD2
V: TRBV7-9
size: -
J: TRBJ2-2
CDR3: CASSRGRGGRSTGELFF
DNA: TGTGCCAGCAGCCGAGGGAGGGGAGGAAGGAGCACCGGGGAGCTGTTTTTT

D: -
V: TRBV9
size: -
J: TRBJ1-5
CDR3: CASSTLPEGNQPQHF
DNA: TGTGCCAGCAGCACATTGCCCGAGGGCAATCAGCCCCAGCATTTT

D: -
V: TRBV5-8
size: once
J: TRBJ2-7
CDR3: CASSWPPGHPTYEQYF
DNA: TGTGCCAGCAGCTGGCCCCCGGGACACCCTACCTACGAGCAGTACTTC

D: TRBD2
V: TRBV15
size: -
J: TRBJ2-1
CDR3: CATSRERLAGVEQFF
DNA: TGTGCCACCAGCAGAGAAAGACTAGCGGGAGTTGAGCAGTTCTTC

D: -
V: TRBV30
size: -
J: TRBJ1-3
CDR3: CACPTGGNTIYF
DNA: TGTGCCTGCCCCACGGGGGGAAACACCATATATTTT

D: TRBD1
V: TRBV4-3
size: -
J: TRBJ2-7
CDR3: CASSQGIRTGGTYEQYF
DNA: TGCGCCAGCAGCCAGGGGATCCGGACAGGGGGGACCTACGAGCAGTACTTC

D: -
V: TRBV7-3
size: -
J: TRBJ2-5
CDR3: CASSLTSAGEETQYF
DNA: TGTGCCAGCAGCTTAACGTCGGCAGGGGAAGAGACCCAGTACTTC

D: TRBD2
V: TRBV20-1
size: -
J: TRBJ2-5
CDR3: CSASFPLAGHQETQYF
DNA: TGCAGTGCTAGTTTCCCCCTAGCGGGACACCAAGAGACCCAGTACTTC